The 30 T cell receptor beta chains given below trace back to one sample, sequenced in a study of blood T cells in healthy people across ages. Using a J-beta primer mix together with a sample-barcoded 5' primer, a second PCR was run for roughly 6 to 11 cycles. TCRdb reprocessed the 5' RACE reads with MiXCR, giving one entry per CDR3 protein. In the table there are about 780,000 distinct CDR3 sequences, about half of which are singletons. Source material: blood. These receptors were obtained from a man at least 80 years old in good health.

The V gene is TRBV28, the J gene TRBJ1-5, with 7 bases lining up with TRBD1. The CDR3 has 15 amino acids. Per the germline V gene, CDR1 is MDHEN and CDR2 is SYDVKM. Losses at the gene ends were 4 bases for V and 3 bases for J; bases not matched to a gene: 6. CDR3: CASSSGDRTNQPQHF. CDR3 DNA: TGTGCCAGCAGTTCCGGGGACAGAACCAATCAGCCCCAGCATTTT.

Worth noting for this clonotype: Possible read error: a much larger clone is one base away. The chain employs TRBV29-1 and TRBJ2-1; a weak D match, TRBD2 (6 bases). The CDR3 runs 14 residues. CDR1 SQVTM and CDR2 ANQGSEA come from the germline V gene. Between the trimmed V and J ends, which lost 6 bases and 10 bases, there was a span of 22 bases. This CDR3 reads CSVRREGGPHEQFF. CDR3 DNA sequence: TGCAGCGTCCGCCGAGAGGGAGGCCCCCACGAGCAGTTCTTC.

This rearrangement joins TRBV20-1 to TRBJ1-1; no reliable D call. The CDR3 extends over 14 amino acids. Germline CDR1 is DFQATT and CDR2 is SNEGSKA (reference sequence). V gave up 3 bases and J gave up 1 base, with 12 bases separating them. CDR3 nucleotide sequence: TGCAGTGCTAGTCTTCAGTCAGAGAACACTGAAGCTTTCTTT. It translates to CSASLQSENTEAFF.

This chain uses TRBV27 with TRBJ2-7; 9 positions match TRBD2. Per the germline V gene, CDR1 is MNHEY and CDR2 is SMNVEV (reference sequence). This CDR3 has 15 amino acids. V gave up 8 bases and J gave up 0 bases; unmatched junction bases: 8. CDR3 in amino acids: CASWGAGGTSYEQYF. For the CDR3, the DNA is TGTGCCAGCTGGGGAGCGGGAGGAACCTCCTACGAGCAGTACTTC.

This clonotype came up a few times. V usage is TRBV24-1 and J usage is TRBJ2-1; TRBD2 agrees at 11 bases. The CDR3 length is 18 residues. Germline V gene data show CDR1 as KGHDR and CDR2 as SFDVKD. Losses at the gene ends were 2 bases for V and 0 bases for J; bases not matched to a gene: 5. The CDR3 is CATSDSGLAESSYNEQFF. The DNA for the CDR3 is TGTGCCACCAGTGATTCGGGACTAGCGGAGAGCTCCTACAATGAGCAGTTCTTC.

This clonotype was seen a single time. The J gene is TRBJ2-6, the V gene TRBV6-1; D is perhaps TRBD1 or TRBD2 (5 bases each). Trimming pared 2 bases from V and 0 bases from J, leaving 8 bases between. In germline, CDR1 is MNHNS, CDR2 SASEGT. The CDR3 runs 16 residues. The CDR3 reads CASSESGGSGANVLTF. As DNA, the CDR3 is TGTGCCAGCAGTGAATCTGGGGGCTCTGGGGCCAACGTCCTGACTTTC.

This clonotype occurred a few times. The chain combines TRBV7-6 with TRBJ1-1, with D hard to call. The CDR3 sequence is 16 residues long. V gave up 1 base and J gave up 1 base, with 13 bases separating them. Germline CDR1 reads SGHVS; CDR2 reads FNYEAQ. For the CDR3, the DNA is TGTGCCAGCAGCTTAGTGGCCCCTAGTAGGAACACTGAAGCTTTCTTT. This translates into CASSLVAPSRNTEAFF.

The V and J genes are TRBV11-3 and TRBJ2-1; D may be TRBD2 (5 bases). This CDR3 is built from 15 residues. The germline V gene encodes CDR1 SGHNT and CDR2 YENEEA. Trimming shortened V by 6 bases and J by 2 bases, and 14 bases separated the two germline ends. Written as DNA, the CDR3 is TGTGCCAGCAGTGAGGGAGAAGGGCCCTACAATGAGCAGTTCTTC. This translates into CASSEGEGPYNEQFF.

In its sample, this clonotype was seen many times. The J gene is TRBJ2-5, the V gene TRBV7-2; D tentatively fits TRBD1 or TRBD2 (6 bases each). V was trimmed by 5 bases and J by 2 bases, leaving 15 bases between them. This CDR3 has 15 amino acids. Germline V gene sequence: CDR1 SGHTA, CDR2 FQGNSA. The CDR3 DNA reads TGTGCCAGCAGCCCCTTGGGGGGCCCTCAAGAGACCCAGTACTTC. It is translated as CASSPLGGPQETQYF.

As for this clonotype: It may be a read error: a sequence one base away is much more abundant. The CDR3 loop reads CASRAPAGNSYERYF. The CDR3 DNA reads TGTGCCAGCCGTGCCCCCGCGGGCAACTCCTACGAGCGGTACTTC. This chain links TRBV11-3 with TRBJ2-7, with D maybe TRBD2 (5 bases). The CDR3 sequence is 15 residues long. Germline lookup yields CDR1 SGHNT and CDR2 YENEEA.

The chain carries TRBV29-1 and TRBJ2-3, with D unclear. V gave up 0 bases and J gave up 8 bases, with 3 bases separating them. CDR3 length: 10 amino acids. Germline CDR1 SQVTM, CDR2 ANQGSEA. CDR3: CSVEDITQYF. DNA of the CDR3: TGCAGCGTTGAAGACATTACGCAGTATTTT.

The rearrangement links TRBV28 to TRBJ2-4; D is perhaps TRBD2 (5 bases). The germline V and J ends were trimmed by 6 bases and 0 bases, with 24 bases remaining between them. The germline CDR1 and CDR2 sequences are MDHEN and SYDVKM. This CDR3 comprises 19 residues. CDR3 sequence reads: CASSNKREHAFLAKNIQYF. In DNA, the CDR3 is TGTGCCAGCAGCAACAAGAGGGAGCACGCATTCCTAGCCAAAAACATTCAGTACTTC.

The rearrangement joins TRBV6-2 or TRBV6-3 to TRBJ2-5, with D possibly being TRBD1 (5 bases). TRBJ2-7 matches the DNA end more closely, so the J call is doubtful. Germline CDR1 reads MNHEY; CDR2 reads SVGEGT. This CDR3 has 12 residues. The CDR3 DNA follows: TGTGCCAGCACGGCAGGGTTGTACGAGCAGTACTTC. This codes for CASTAGLYEQYF.

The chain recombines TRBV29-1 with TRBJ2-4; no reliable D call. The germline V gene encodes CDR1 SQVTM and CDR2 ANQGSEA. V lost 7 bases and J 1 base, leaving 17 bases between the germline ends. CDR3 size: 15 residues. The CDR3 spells CSATTRMEAKNIQYF. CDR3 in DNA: TGCAGCGCAACGACAAGGATGGAGGCCAAAAACATTCAGTACTTC. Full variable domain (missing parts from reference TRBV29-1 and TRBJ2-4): SAVISQKPSRDICQRGTSLTIQCQVDSQVTMMFWYRQQPGQSLTLIATANQGSEATYESGFVIDKFPISRPNLTFSTLTVSNMSPEDSSIYLCSATTRMEAKNIQYFGAGTRLSVL.

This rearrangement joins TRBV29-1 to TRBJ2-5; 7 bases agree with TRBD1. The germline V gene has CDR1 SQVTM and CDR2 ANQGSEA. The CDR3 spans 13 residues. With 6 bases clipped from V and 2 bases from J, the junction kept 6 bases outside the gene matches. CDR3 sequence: CSVQGQLQETQYF. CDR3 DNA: TGCAGCGTCCAGGGACAGCTTCAAGAGACCCAGTACTTC.

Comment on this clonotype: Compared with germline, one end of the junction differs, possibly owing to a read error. The CDR3 sequence is CAGSPIPGYNYGYTF. Here the CDR3 DNA reads TGCGCCGGCAGCCCGATCCCGGGATATAACTATGGCTACACCTTC. The genes are TRBV5-1 and TRBJ1-2; D not resolved. The CDR3 totals 15 residues. Germline V CDR1 and CDR2: SGHRS, YFSETQ.

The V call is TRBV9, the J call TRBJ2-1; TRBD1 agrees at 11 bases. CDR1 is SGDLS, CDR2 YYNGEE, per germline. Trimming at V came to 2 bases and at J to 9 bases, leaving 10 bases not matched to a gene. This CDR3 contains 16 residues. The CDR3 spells CASSVVPGQGVREQFF. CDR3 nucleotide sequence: TGTGCCAGCAGCGTGGTCCCGGGACAGGGGGTCCGTGAGCAGTTCTTC.

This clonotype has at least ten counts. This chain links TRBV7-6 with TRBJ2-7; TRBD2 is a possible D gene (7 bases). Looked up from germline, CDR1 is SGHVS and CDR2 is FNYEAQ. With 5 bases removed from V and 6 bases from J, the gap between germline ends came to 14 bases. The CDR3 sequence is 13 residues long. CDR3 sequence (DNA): TGTGCCAGCAGCGTAGAGGCGGGGGCCGAGCAGTACTTC. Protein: CASSVEAGAEQYF.

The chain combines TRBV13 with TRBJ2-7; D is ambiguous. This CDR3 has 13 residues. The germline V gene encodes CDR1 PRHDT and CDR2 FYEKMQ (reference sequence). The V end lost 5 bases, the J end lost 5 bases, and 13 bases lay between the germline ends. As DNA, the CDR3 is TGTGCCAGCAGCCGGACGTCGCCAGACGAGCAGTACTTC. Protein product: CASSRTSPDEQYF.

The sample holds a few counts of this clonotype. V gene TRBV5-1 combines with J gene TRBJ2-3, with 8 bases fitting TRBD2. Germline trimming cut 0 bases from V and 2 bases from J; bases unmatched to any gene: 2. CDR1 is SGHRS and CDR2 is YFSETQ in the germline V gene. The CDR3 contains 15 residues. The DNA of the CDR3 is TGCGCCAGCAGCTTGGTAGCGGGACTCACAGATACGCAGTATTTT. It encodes CASSLVAGLTDTQYF.

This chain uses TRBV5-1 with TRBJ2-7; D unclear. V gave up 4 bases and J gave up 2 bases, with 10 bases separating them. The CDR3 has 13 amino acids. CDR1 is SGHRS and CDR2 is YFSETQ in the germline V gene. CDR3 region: CASSPGFTYEQYF. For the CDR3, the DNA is TGCGCCAGCAGCCCCGGGTTTACCTACGAGCAGTACTTC.

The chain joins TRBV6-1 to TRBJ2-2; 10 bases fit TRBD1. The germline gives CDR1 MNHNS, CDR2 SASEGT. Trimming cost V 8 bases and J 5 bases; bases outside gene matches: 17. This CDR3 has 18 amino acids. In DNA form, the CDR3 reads TGTGCCAGCGGGATTCAGTGGAGAGGGACAGGGGATACCGGGGAGCTGTTTTTT. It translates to CASGIQWRGTGDTGELFF.

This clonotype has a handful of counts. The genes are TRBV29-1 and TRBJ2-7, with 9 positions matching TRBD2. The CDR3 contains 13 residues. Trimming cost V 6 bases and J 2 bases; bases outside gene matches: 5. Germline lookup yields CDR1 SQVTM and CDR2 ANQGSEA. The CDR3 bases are TGCAGCGTCCGTGGCGGGGGGGCCTACGAGCAGTACTTC. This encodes CSVRGGGAYEQYF.

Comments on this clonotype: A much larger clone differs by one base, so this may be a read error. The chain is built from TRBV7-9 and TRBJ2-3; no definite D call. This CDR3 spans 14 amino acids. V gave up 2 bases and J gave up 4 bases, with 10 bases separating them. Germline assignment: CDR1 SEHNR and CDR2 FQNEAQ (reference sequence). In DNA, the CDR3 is TGTGCCAGCAGCTTACCGGCTAGAGCAGATACGCAGTATTTT. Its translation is CASSLPARADTQYF.

The DNA for the CDR3 is TGCAGTGCTGGATCGTCGGGACTCCACAATGAGCAGTACTTC. As protein: CSAGSSGLHNEQYF. The chain couples TRBV20-1 to TRBJ2-5, with D maybe TRBD2 (6 bases). Germline V CDR1 and CDR2: DFQATT, SNEGSKA (reference sequence). Trimming took off 5 bases at V and 11 bases at J, with 24 bases between the two ends. The CDR3 loop spans 14 amino acids.

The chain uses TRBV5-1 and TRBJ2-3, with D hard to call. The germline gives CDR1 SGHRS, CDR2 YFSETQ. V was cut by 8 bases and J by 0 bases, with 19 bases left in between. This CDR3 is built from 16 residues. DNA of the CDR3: TGCGCCAGTAGAATAAGGCCCGGGCAGAGCACAGATACGCAGTATTTT. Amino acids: CASRIRPGQSTDTQYF.

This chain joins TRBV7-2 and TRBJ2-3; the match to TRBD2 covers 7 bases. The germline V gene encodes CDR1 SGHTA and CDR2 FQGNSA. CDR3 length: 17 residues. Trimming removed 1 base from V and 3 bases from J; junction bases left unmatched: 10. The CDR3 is CASSLGGRAGSTDTQYF. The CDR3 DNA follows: TGTGCCAGCAGCTTAGGGGGACGAGCGGGATCTACAGATACGCAGTATTTT.

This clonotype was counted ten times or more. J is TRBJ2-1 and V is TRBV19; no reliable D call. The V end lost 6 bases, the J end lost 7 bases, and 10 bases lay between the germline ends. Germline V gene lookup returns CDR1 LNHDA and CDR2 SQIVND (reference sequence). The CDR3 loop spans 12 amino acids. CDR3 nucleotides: TGTGCCAGTAGAAGCCGGGCGAATGAGCAGTTCTTC. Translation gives CASRSRANEQFF.

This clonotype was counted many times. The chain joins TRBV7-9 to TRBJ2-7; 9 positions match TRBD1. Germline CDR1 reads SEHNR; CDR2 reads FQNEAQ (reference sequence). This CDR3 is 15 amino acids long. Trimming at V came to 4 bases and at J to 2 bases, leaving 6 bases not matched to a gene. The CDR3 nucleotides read TGTGCCAGCAGCTCCAGGACAGGGGTTACCTACGAGCAGTACTTC. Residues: CASSSRTGVTYEQYF.

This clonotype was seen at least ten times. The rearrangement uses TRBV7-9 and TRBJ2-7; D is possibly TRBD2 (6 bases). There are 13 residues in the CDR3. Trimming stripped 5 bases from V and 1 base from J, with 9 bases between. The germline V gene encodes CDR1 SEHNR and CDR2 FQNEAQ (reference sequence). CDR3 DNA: TGTGCCAGCAGCCCTGGGACTTCCTACGAGCAGTACTTC. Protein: CASSPGTSYEQYF.